This T cell receptor beta chain derives from a study of blood T cell repertoires in COVID-19. CDR1 is SEHNR, CDR2 FQNEAQ, per germline (reference sequence). The V gene end was trimmed by 1 base and the J gene end by 4 bases; junction bases not matched to a gene: 8. This CDR3 is built from 17 residues. Method: immunoSEQ multiplex PCR; TCRdb's copy keeps in-frame clones and lacks some. The data hold just over 300,000 clones, with over 75% observed a single time. The sample consisted of PBMCs or T cells enriched from blood (not recorded which). This chain connects TRBV7-9 to TRBJ1-4, with 8 bases aligning to TRBD1. The sequence came from a man aged 25-45 years who had recovered from COVID-19. CDR3 nucleotides: TGTGCCAGCAGCTTAGTAACAGGGGGGAAGCTTAATGAAAAACTGTTTTTT. Its translation is CASSLVTGGKLNEKLFF.